One and the same sample provided the 2 T cell receptor beta chains below, sequenced in a study of T cells in Graves' hyperthyroidism and ophthalmopathy. Amplified TCR beta CDR3 regions derived from RNA transcripts. The TCR CDR3 was amplified in a first-round RT-PCR using the HTBI primer set. Via MiXCR, TCRdb re-called the multiplex PCR reads, giving one row per CDR3 protein. The sample yields 500,000 to 800,000 distinct CDR3 sequences, approximately 15% seen once. Sequenced material: blood. All receptors come from a woman aged 45-60 years with Graves' ophthalmopathy.

This clonotype turned up a few times. The genes are TRBV6-5 and TRBJ1-4; 8 bases match TRBD1. CDR3 length equals 16 residues. Germline V gene data show CDR1 as MNHEY and CDR2 as SVGAGI. Unmatched junction bases numbered 4, after V lost 0 bases and J lost 4 bases. CDR3 DNA sequence: TGTGCCAGCAGTTACTCTGGACAGGGCGGTAATGAAAAACTGTTTTTT. Translated, it gives CASSYSGQGGNEKLFF.

This chain uses TRBV6-4 with TRBJ2-3; 9 nucleotides agree with TRBD2. Germline-derived CDR1 and CDR2 are MRHNA and SNTAGT. This CDR3 has 21 amino acids. V dropped 3 bases and J dropped 1; count of bases not matched to a gene: 20. The CDR3 nucleotides are TGTGCCAGCAGTGATAATGGTTTGTCTAGCGGGGACCCTAAGCGCACAGATACGCAGTATTTT. Amino acids: CASSDNGLSSGDPKRTDTQYF.